This TCR beta chain comes out of a study of chemoradiotherapy in HPV16-positive cancers. This table comes from immunoSEQ multiplex PCR, and its TCRdb copy is limited to in-frame clones, with some not included. The table shows about 930 clones, with roughly nine tenths occurring only once. The ends were cut back, 8 bases at V and 5 bases at J, with 9 bases in the middle. Germline CDR1 reads MNHEY; CDR2 reads SVGAGI. The CDR3 has 11 residues. The sequences come from tumor tissue, collected from a patient who underwent chemoradiotherapy. The chain employs TRBV6-5 and TRBJ1-1; D uncertain. The receptor was derived from a human donor with HPV-associated anogenital cancer. CDR3 sequence reads: CASAGRTEAFF. CDR3 DNA: TGTGCCAGCGCGGGGAGGACTGAAGCTTTCTTT.